This T cell receptor beta chain came from a study of molecular identifiers for immune sequencing clone quantification. About the study: Replicates split RNA from around 20,000 or 99,000 naive CD8 cells five ways, and the researchers sequenced four portions.

General study results and limits: Clones that exceeded 20 RNA copies held over 99% of effector molecules, yet under 1% in naive cells.

TCRdb recomputed calls from the PCR reads with MiXCR, one row per CDR3 protein. Found here are approximately 40,000 distinct CDR3 sequences, 24% of them singletons; the top ten hold around 0.97%. This clonotype was seen only a few times. The target antigen is unknown. This CDR3 is built from 14 residues. Germline V gene data show CDR1 as SGHNT and CDR2 as YYREEE (reference sequence). The V and J ends lost 3 bases and 5 bases respectively, with 14 bases between them. RNA fractions of 10%, 30% or 50% and about 19,000 to 1,100,000 sorted cells were the source of naive CD8 libraries. Based on a CD8+CD4-CCR7+CD45RA+ profile, naive CD8 T cells were sorted.

Sequencing was performed on naive CD8+ T cells from blood, with Jurkat cell RNA spiked in. Subset: FACS-sorted CD8+CD4-CCR7+CD45RA+ naive T cells. This TCR came from a human donor in good health. Some libraries in this study had Jurkat cell RNA spiked in. The chain links TRBV5-4 to TRBJ2-5; D is undetermined. The CDR3 here is CASSSPDSGETQYF. Written as DNA, the CDR3 is TGTGCCAGCAGCTCACCCGACTCTGGGGAGACCCAGTACTTC.